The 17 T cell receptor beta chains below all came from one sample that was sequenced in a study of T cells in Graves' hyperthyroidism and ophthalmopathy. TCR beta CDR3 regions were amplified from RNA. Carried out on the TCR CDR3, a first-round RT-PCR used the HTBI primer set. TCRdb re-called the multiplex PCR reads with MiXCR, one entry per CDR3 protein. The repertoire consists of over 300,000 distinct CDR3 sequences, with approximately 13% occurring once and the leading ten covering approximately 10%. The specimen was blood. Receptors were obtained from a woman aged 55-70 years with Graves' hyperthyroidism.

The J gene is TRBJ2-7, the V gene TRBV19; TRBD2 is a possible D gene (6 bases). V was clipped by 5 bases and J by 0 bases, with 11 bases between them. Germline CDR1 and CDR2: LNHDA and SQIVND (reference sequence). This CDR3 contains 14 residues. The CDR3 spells CASSPLASSYEQYF. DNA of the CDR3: TGTGCCAGTAGTCCCCTAGCGAGCTCCTACGAGCAGTACTTC.

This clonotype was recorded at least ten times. The CDR3 loop reads CAWLVGYEQYF. CDR3 in DNA: TGTGCCTGGCTGGTCGGCTACGAGCAGTACTTC. This chain joins TRBV30 and TRBJ2-7; no definite D call. The CDR3 contains 11 residues. Germline CDR1 is GTSNPN and CDR2 is SVGIG (reference sequence). Trimming cost V 5 bases and J 3 bases, with 8 bases left between them.

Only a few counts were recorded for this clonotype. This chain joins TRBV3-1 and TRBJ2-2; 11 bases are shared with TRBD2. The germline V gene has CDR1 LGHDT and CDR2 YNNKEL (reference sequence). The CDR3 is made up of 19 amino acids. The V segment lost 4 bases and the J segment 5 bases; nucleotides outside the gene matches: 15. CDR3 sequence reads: CASSRSQQWASGRTGELFF. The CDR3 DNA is TGTGCCAGCAGCCGCTCCCAGCAATGGGCTAGCGGGAGGACCGGGGAGCTGTTTTTT.

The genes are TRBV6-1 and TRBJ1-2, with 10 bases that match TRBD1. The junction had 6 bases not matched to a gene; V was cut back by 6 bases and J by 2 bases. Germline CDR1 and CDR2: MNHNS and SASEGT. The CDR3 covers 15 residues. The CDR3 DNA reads TGTGCCAGCAGGGGGGACAGGGGCGAGAACTATGGCTACACCTTC. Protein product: CASRGDRGENYGYTF.

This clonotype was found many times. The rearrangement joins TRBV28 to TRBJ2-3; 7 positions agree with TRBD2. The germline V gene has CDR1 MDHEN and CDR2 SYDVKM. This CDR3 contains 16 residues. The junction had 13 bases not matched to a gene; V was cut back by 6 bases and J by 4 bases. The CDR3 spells CASSLAAGVSSDTQYF. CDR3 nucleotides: TGTGCCAGCAGCCTAGCGGCGGGAGTTTCGTCAGATACGCAGTATTTT.

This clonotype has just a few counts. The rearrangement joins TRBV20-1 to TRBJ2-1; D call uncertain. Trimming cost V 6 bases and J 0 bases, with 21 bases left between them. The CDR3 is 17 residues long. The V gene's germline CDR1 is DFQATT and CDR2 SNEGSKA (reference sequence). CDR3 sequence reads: CSAPPPPGRSSYNEQFF. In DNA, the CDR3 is TGCAGTGCCCCGCCCCCCCCCGGCCGAAGCTCCTACAATGAGCAGTTCTTC.

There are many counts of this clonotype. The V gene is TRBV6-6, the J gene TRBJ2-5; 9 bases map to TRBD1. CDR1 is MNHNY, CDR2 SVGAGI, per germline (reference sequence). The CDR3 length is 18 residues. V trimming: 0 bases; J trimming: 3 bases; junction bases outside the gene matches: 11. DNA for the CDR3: TGTGCCAGCAGTTACTCTATTTTCGGGACAGGGACTAAAGAGACCCAGTACTTC. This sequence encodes CASSYSIFGTGTKETQYF.

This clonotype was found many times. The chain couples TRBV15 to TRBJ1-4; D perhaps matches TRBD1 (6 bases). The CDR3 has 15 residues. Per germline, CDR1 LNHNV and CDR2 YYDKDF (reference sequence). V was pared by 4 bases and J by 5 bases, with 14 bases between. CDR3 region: CATSTQQGRNEKLFF. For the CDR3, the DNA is TGTGCCACCAGCACCCAACAGGGCCGAAATGAAAAACTGTTTTTT.

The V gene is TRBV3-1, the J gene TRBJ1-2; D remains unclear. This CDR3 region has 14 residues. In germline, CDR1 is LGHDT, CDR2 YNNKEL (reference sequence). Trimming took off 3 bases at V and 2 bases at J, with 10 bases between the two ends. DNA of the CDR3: TGTGCCAGCAGCCACGGAGGGCCGAACTATGGCTACACCTTC. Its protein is CASSHGGPNYGYTF.

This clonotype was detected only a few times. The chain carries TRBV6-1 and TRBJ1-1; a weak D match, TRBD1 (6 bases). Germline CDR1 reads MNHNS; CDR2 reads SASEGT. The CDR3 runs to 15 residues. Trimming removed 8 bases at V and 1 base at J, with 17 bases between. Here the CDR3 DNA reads TGTGCCAGCCTGACCGGGACAACCCCGAACACTGAAGCTTTCTTT. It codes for CASLTGTTPNTEAFF.

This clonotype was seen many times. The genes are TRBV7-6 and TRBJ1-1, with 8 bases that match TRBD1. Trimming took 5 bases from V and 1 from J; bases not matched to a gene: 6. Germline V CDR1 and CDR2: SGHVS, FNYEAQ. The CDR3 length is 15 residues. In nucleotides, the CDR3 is TGTGCCAGCAGCCTCTCGACAGGGGAGAACACTGAAGCTTTCTTT. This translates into CASSLSTGENTEAFF.

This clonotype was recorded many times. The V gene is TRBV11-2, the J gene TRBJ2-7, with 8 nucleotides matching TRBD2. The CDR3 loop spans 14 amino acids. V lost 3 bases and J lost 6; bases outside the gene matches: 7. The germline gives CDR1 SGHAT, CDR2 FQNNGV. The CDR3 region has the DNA TGTGCCAGCAGCTTCGACGGGGGGGTTTCCGAGCAGTACTTC. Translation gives CASSFDGGVSEQYF.

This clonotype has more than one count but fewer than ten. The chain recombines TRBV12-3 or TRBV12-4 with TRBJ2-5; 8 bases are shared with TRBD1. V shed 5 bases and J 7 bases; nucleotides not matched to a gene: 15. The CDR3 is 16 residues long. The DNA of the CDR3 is TGTGCCAGCAGTCGAGGCCCCGGACAGGGTAGCGGGACCCAGTACTTC. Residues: CASSRGPGQGSGTQYF.

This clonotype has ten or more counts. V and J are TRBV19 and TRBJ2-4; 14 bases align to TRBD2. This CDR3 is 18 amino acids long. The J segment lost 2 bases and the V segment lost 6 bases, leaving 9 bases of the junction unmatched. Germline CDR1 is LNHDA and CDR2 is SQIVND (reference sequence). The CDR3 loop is CASRGLAGVEGTKNIQYF. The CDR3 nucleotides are TGTGCCAGTAGGGGACTAGCGGGAGTGGAGGGGACCAAAAACATTCAGTACTTC.

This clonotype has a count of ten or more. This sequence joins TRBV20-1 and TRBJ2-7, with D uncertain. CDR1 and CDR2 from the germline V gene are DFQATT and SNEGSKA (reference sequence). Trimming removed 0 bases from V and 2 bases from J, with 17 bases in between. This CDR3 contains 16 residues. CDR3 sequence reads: CSARDRRGGGTYEQYF. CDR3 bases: TGCAGTGCTAGAGACCGGAGAGGTGGCGGAACCTACGAGCAGTACTTC.

In DNA, the CDR3 is TGTGCCAGTGGGACTAGCGGTTTCAATGAGCAGTTCTTC. This encodes CASGTSGFNEQFF. The chain employs TRBV27 and TRBJ2-1, with 11 bases aligning to TRBD2. The CDR3 loop spans 13 amino acids. V was pared by 9 bases and J by 6 bases, with 4 bases of the junction left unmatched. Germline lookup yields CDR1 MNHEY and CDR2 SMNVEV (reference sequence).

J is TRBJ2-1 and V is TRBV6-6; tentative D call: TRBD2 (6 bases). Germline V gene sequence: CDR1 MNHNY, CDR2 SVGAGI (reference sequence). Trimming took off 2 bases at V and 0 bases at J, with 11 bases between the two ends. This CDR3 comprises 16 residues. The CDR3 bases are TGTGCCAGCAGTTACCTCCAGGGAGGCTCCTACAATGAGCAGTTCTTC. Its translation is CASSYLQGGSYNEQFF.